The present entry profiles one T cell receptor (beta chain) with its context. The target antigen is unknown. The sample is drawn from a study of CD8 T cells in Susac syndrome. Regarding the study as a whole: Regarding the TCR sequencing and HLA analysis, the study admitted that a relatively small number of individuals were involved.

Peripheral blood CD8+ and CD4+ T cells were profiled by TCR beta sequencing. In contrast to the negatively isolated CD8+ and CD4+ T cells, TEMRA cells were FACS-enriched. Random-hexamer reverse transcription was applied to roughly 0.5 to 1 ug RNA. Amplification of TCR beta CDR3 used immunoSEQ multiplex PCR across 54 Vbeta and 13 Jbeta. TCRdb fed the immunoSEQ multiplex PCR reads into MiXCR, producing one record per CDR3 protein. Here the sample spans fewer than 200,000 distinct CDR3 sequences, under 95% being singletons. Germline CDR1 LNHDA, CDR2 SQIVND (reference sequence). The CDR3 covers 15 residues. Trimming cost V 4 bases and J 0 bases, with 10 bases left between them.

This receptor was taken from a human donor in good health. The sequencing sample was made of CD4+ T cells from PBMCs. The gene calls are TRBV19 and TRBJ1-3; D is unclear. CDR3: CASSTGRFSGNTIYF. In nucleotides, the CDR3 is TGTGCCAGTAGTACCGGACGGTTCTCTGGAAACACCATATATTTT.